The 32 T cell receptor beta chains listed next were all sequenced from one sample in a study of long-term antiretroviral therapy in people with HIV. Run at survey level, the immunoSEQ assay was version v3.0. Sequencing used immunoSEQ multiplex PCR; TCRdb keeps in-frame clones, though not all of them. The repertoire has about 28,000 clones, around four fifths of them found once; the top ten carry roughly a tenth. This specimen consisted of unsorted PBMCs, obtained 2.7 to 2.9 years after starting antiretroviral therapy. These receptors were obtained from a man aged 25-45 years with HIV.

The chain links TRBV19 to TRBJ1-5; D remains unclear. This CDR3 contains 15 residues. Trimming removed 5 bases at V and 0 bases at J, with 11 bases between. CDR1 LNHDA and CDR2 SQIVND come from the germline V gene (reference sequence). CDR3 sequence reads: CASSPSRDSNQPQHF. In DNA, the CDR3 is TGTGCCAGTAGTCCCAGTAGGGATAGCAATCAGCCCCAGCATTTT.

This clone was seen once. The rearrangement joins TRBV10-2 to TRBJ1-1; 7 bases align to TRBD1. Trimming cost V 6 bases and J 5 bases; bases outside gene matches: 6. Germline V CDR1 and CDR2: WSHSY, SAAADI. The CDR3 has 13 residues. This chain's CDR3 is CASRTGSGTEAFF. The CDR3 region has the DNA TGCGCCAGCAGGACAGGGAGTGGTACTGAAGCTTTCTTT.

The V call is TRBV5-1, the J call TRBJ2-5; 11 positions agree with TRBD2. The CDR3 sequence is 17 residues long. The V segment lost 3 bases and the J segment 5 bases; nucleotides outside the gene matches: 12. Germline CDR1 is SGHRS and CDR2 is YFSETQ. CDR3 nucleotides: TGCGCCAGCAGCTCGAGAGTAGCGGGAGGGCGAGGGGAGACCCAGTACTTC. It specifies CASSSRVAGGRGETQYF.

The chain has TRBV5-1 and TRBJ1-1; 9 bases match TRBD1. Looked up from germline, CDR1 is SGHRS and CDR2 is YFSETQ. Losses at the gene ends were 6 bases for V and 1 base for J; bases not matched to a gene: 10. The CDR3 covers 16 residues. CDR3 DNA sequence: TGCGCCAGCAACCTGGGGGCGGGACAGGGGAACACTGAAGCTTTCTTT. The encoded protein is CASNLGAGQGNTEAFF.

The genes are TRBV18 and TRBJ1-5; D gene uncertain. V lost 6 bases and J lost 2, with 5 bases in between. CDR1 KGHSH and CDR2 LQKENI come from the germline V gene. The CDR3 has 12 amino acids. The CDR3 coding sequence is TGTGCCAGCTCCCAGGGCAATCAGCCCCAGCATTTT. Protein product: CASSQGNQPQHF.

The V call is TRBV28, the J call TRBJ1-1, with 7 nucleotides matching TRBD1. The CDR3 runs to 12 residues. Germline V lookup: CDR1 MDHEN, CDR2 SYDVKM. The V gene end was trimmed by 6 bases and the J gene end by 11 bases; junction bases not matched to a gene: 9. The CDR3 here is CASRASTGKAFF. CDR3 sequence (DNA): TGTGCCAGCAGGGCCTCGACAGGGAAGGCTTTCTTT.

This sequence joins TRBV5-1 and TRBJ2-2; TRBD2 matches 10 bases. Germline CDR1 SGHRS, CDR2 YFSETQ. This CDR3 is 16 amino acids long. V was clipped by 1 base and J by 4 bases; unmatched bases: 4. The CDR3 is CASSLTASGSTGELFF. CDR3 coding DNA: TGCGCCAGCAGCTTGACGGCTAGCGGGAGCACCGGGGAGCTGTTTTTT.

V and J are TRBV30 and TRBJ2-7, with D possibly being TRBD2 (5 bases). CDR1 is GTSNPN and CDR2 is SVGIG in the germline V gene (reference sequence). Trimming stripped 0 bases from V and 2 bases from J, with 11 bases between. There are 14 residues in the CDR3. The CDR3 coding sequence is TGTGCCTGGAGTGTACGAGGGTTAGCCTACGAGCAGTACTTC. Encoded protein: CAWSVRGLAYEQYF.

The J gene is TRBJ1-2, the V gene TRBV5-1; weak D call: TRBD1 (5 bases). Trimming stripped 3 bases from V and 4 bases from J, with 16 bases between. This CDR3 is built from 15 residues. CDR1 is SGHRS and CDR2 is YFSETQ in the germline V gene. For the CDR3, the DNA is TGCGCCAGCAGCTCTCAGCAGGGTGTTGTCTATGGCTACACCTTC. The encoded protein is CASSSQQGVVYGYTF. Supplemented by reference TRBV5-1 and TRBJ1-2, the full variable domain reads KAGVTQTPRYLIKTRGQQVTLSCSPISGHRSVSWYQQTPGQGLQFLFEYFSETQRNKGNFPGRFSGRQFSNSRSEMNVSTLELGDSALYLCASSSQQGVVYGYTFGSGTRLTVV.

In this sample, this clone turned up a few times. The V gene is TRBV7-6, the J gene TRBJ2-1, with D unresolved. Trimming shortened V by 2 bases and J by 9 bases, and 14 bases separated the two germline ends. The CDR3 is made up of 14 amino acids. Germline CDR1 reads SGHVS; CDR2 reads FNYEAQ. The chain's CDR3 is CASSLYPIPSEQFF. The CDR3 coding sequence is TGTGCCAGCAGCTTATATCCCATCCCCAGTGAGCAGTTCTTC.

The CDR3 DNA follows: TGTGCCAGCAGTTACTCCCGGGGGGGCAATCAGCCCCAGCATTTT. Protein sequence: CASSYSRGGNQPQHF. The rearrangement links TRBV6-5 to TRBJ1-5; D may be TRBD1 (5 bases). Germline CDR1 reads MNHEY; CDR2 reads SVGAGI. V shed 0 bases and J shed 2 bases, with 8 bases lying between them. There are 15 residues in the CDR3.

The rearrangement links TRBV5-4 to TRBJ1-6, with a weak D call TRBD1 (5 bases). V was pared by 4 bases and J by 9 bases, with 23 bases between. The CDR3 is 17 residues long. CDR1 is SGHNT, CDR2 YYREEE, per germline (reference sequence). DNA for the CDR3: TGTGCCAGCAGCCCCTCCCCCGCGACAGCTGTTGGTTCACCCCTCCACTTT. This gives the protein CASSPSPATAVGSPLHF.

The V call is TRBV6-6, the J call TRBJ1-2, with TRBD1 as a possible D gene (6 bases). Per the germline V gene, CDR1 is MNHNY and CDR2 is SVGAGI (reference sequence). The V end was cut by 2 bases, the J end by 8 bases, with 9 bases between. This CDR3 is built from 12 residues. The CDR3 reads CASSYEGGGYTF. DNA for the CDR3: TGTGCCAGCAGTTACGAGGGGGGCGGCTACACCTTC.

The chain is built from TRBV29-1 and TRBJ1-4; tentative D call: TRBD1 (5 bases). Germline V lookup: CDR1 SQVTM, CDR2 ANQGSEA. V was cut by 0 bases and J by 1 base, with 9 bases left in between. The CDR3 totals 15 residues. CDR3 coding DNA: TGCAGCGTTGAAGATTGGGGGGGAACTAATGAAAAACTGTTTTTT. Encoded protein: CSVEDWGGTNEKLFF.

The rearrangement joins TRBV6-5 to TRBJ1-2, with D perhaps TRBD1 (5 bases). The CDR3 has 15 amino acids. Trimming shortened V by 0 bases and J by 6 bases, and 14 bases separated the two germline ends. Germline V lookup: CDR1 MNHEY, CDR2 SVGAGI. CDR3 loop: CASSYSRGGEHGYTF. The CDR3 nucleotides are TGTGCCAGCAGTTACTCGAGGGGAGGGGAGCATGGCTACACCTTC.

The V and J genes are TRBV28 and TRBJ2-7; a possible D gene is TRBD2 (6 bases). Per the germline V gene, CDR1 is MDHEN and CDR2 is SYDVKM. The CDR3 runs to 14 residues. Between the trimmed V and J ends, which lost 3 bases and 2 bases, there was a span of 11 bases. CDR3 sequence reads: CASSLSWGAYEQYF. CDR3 DNA: TGTGCCAGCAGTTTGTCCTGGGGGGCCTACGAGCAGTACTTC.

The chain employs TRBV7-6 and TRBJ2-7; 7 nucleotides agree with TRBD2. Trimming removed 5 bases from V and 1 base from J; junction bases left unmatched: 8. This CDR3 spans 15 amino acids. Per the germline V gene, CDR1 is SGHVS and CDR2 is FNYEAQ. CDR3 in amino acids: CASSAASGPSYEQYF. Written as DNA, the CDR3 is TGTGCCAGCAGCGCGGCTAGCGGACCTTCCTACGAGCAGTACTTC.

The chain combines TRBV5-5 with TRBJ1-2; possibly TRBD1 for D (5 bases). Germline V gene lookup returns CDR1 SGHKS and CDR2 YYEKEE (reference sequence). The CDR3 covers 14 residues. V lost 3 bases and J lost 6, with 15 bases in between. This CDR3 reads CASSWGWGLNGYTF. The CDR3 region has the DNA TGTGCCAGCAGCTGGGGCTGGGGCCTAAATGGCTACACCTTC.

This clone was recorded only once. The chain joins TRBV5-8 to TRBJ1-5; TRBD1 aligns across 8 bases. CDR3 length: 16 residues. After removal of 4 bases from V and 6 bases from J, the junction contained 12 bases not matched to a gene. Germline-derived CDR1 and CDR2 are SGHTS and YDEGEE. The CDR3 is CASSAASGGASQPQHF. The DNA for the CDR3 is TGTGCCAGCAGCGCGGCCTCAGGGGGCGCCTCTCAGCCCCAGCATTTT. Full variable domain (remainder filled in from reference TRBV5-8 and TRBJ1-5): EAGVTQSPTHLIKTRGQQATLRCSPISGHTSVYWYQQALGLGLQFLLWYDEGEERNRGNFPPRFSGRQFPNYSSELNVNALELEDSALYLCASSAASGGASQPQHFGDGTRLSIL.

This rearrangement joins TRBV9 to TRBJ1-1; 7 nucleotides align to TRBD1. The CDR3 extends over 12 amino acids. The V gene end was trimmed by 4 bases and the J gene end by 6 bases; junction bases not matched to a gene: 3. Germline values: CDR1 SGDLS, CDR2 YYNGEE. Here the CDR3 reads CASSPTGPEAFF. CDR3 coding DNA: TGTGCCAGCAGCCCGACAGGGCCTGAAGCTTTCTTT.

The table lists this clone with a count of one. V and J are TRBV28 and TRBJ2-3, with D perhaps being TRBD1 or TRBD2 (6 bases each). V lost 6 bases, J lost 3 bases, and 13 bases lay in between. The CDR3 covers 14 residues. Germline-derived CDR1 and CDR2 are MDHEN and SYDVKM. This chain's CDR3 is CASSPGAATDTQYF. The CDR3 DNA is TGTGCCAGCAGCCCGGGGGCCGCGACAGATACGCAGTATTTT.

The J gene is TRBJ2-7, the V gene TRBV14; 10 nucleotides line up with TRBD1. Looked up from germline, CDR1 is SGHDN and CDR2 is FVKESK. V shed 4 bases, J shed 2 bases, and the junction held 11 bases outside the gene matches. This CDR3 region has 17 residues. The chain's CDR3 is CASSLTGGGFFAYEQYF. The CDR3 DNA is TGTGCCAGCAGCCTGACAGGGGGCGGCTTTTTTGCCTACGAGCAGTACTTC.

V and J are TRBV14 and TRBJ2-5; D might be TRBD1 or TRBD2, each matching 5 bases. V lost 6 bases and J lost 0, with 11 bases in between. There are 14 residues in the CDR3. Per the germline V gene, CDR1 is SGHDN and CDR2 is FVKESK. The CDR3, as DNA: TGTGCCAGCAGTCGGGACCTGTACCAAGAGACCCAGTACTTC. The encoded protein is CASSRDLYQETQYF. The variable domain in full, completed from reference TRBV14 and TRBJ2-5, reads EAGVTQFPSHSVIEKGQTVTLRCDPISGHDNLYWYRRVMGKEIKFLLHFVKESKQDESGMPNNRFLAERTGGTYSTLKVQPAELEDSGVYFCASSRDLYQETQYFGPGTRLLVL.

This CDR3 reads CSGWGIEQFF. Written as DNA, the CDR3 is TGCAGCGGGTGGGGAATTGAGCAGTTCTTC. The J gene is TRBJ2-1, the V gene TRBV29-1; no clear D gene. The CDR3 is made up of 10 amino acids. The ends were cut back, 7 bases at V and 9 bases at J, with 10 bases in the middle. Germline lookup yields CDR1 SQVTM and CDR2 ANQGSEA.

The CDR3 protein is CASSLGGQQYEQYF. The CDR3 DNA follows: TGCGCCAGCAGCTTGGGTGGACAGCAATACGAGCAGTACTTC. This chain connects TRBV5-1 to TRBJ2-7; D is perhaps TRBD1 (6 bases). CDR3 length: 14 residues. V was trimmed by 0 bases and J by 4 bases, leaving 11 bases between them. Germline CDR1 and CDR2: SGHRS and YFSETQ.

This clone was seen a single time. The rearrangement uses TRBV28 and TRBJ2-7, with 9 bases that match TRBD1. CDR1 is MDHEN, CDR2 SYDVKM, per germline. The CDR3 loop spans 15 amino acids. Losses at the gene ends were 3 bases for V and 1 base for J; bases not matched to a gene: 4. The CDR3 DNA reads TGTGCCAGCAGTTTCGACAGGGGGAAATCCTACGAGCAGTACTTC. This gives the protein CASSFDRGKSYEQYF.

This clone was counted only a few times. The chain recombines TRBV11-2 with TRBJ2-7; D might be TRBD2 (6 bases). V was cut by 3 bases and J by 2 bases, with 14 bases left in between. This CDR3 region has 15 residues. The germline V gene has CDR1 SGHAT and CDR2 FQNNGV. The DNA of the CDR3 is TGTGCCAGCAGCTTCGGCGGGGCCTCTCCCTACGAGCAGTACTTC. It is translated as CASSFGGASPYEQYF.

This chain links TRBV11-2 with TRBJ2-5, with D unresolved. The DNA end lines up better with TRBJ2-7; the J call may be wrong. Germline lookup yields CDR1 SGHAT and CDR2 FQNNGV. The CDR3 has 13 amino acids. The CDR3 reads CASSLQSSYEQYF. CDR3 bases: TGTGCCAGCTCCCTTCAGAGCTCCTACGAGCAGTACTTC.

The genes are TRBV5-4 and TRBJ1-1, with 7 bases aligning to TRBD1. Per the germline V gene, CDR1 is SGHNT and CDR2 is YYREEE (reference sequence). V was pared by 4 bases and J by 7 bases, with 10 bases of the junction left unmatched. This CDR3 has 14 residues. The CDR3, as DNA: TGTGCCAGCAGCCTACCACAGGGGAAGGATGAAGCTTTCTTT. This sequence encodes CASSLPQGKDEAFF.

The V call is TRBV5-1, the J call TRBJ2-1; tentative D call: TRBD1 (7 bases). Germline values: CDR1 SGHRS, CDR2 YFSETQ. V dropped 0 bases and J dropped 9 bases, with 19 bases sitting between them. This CDR3 has 16 amino acids. The CDR3 sequence: CASSLGQGPTSGEQFF. The CDR3 DNA follows: TGCGCCAGCAGCTTGGGACAGGGACCGACTAGTGGTGAGCAGTTCTTC.

The V and J genes are TRBV16 and TRBJ2-7; TRBD2 is a possible D gene (5 bases). The germline V gene encodes CDR1 KGHSY and CDR2 FQNENV. This CDR3 comprises 13 residues. V was clipped by 4 bases and J by 6 bases, with 13 bases between them. CDR3 in DNA: TGTGCCAGCAGCCCAGTTGTAGGGAGCGAGCAGTACTTC. Translation: CASSPVVGSEQYF. The entire variable domain, with the rest obtained from reference TRBV16 and TRBJ2-7, is as follows: GEEVAQTPKHLVRGEGQKAKLYCAPIKGHSYVFWYQQVLKNEFKFLISFQNENVFDETGMPKERFSAKCLPNSPCSLEIQATKLEDSAVYFCASSPVVGSEQYFGPGTRLTVT.

Here the CDR3 reads CASRTLNKRDHTGELFF. As DNA, the CDR3 is TGTGCCAGCAGAACCCTGAACAAGCGGGATCACACCGGGGAGCTGTTTTTT. The chain uses TRBV7-8 and TRBJ2-2, with 7 bases matching TRBD2. The germline V gene has CDR1 SGHVS and CDR2 FQNEAQ. V was pared by 6 bases and J by 3 bases, with 13 bases of the junction left unmatched. The CDR3 covers 17 residues.